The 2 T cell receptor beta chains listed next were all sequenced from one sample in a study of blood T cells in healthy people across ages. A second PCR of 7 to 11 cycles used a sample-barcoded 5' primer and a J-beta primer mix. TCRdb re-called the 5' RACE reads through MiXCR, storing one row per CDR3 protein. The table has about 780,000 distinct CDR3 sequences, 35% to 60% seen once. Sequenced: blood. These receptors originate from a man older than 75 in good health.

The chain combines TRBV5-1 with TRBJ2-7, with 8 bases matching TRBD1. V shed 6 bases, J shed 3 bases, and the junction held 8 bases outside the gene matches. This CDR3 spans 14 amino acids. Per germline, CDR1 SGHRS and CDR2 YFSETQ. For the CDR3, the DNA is TGCGCCAGCAACTCGATGGGACAGGACTACGAGCAGTACTTC. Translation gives CASNSMGQDYEQYF.

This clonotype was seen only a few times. This CDR3 is CSAPGFSVSTDTQYF. CDR3 coding DNA: TGCAGTGCCCCCGGTTTTTCCGTTAGCACAGATACGCAGTATTTT. V gene TRBV20-1 combines with J gene TRBJ2-3; no reliable D call. V was pared by 6 bases and J by 0 bases, with 16 bases between. Germline V lookup: CDR1 DFQATT, CDR2 SNEGSKA (reference sequence). The CDR3 totals 15 residues.